There are many counts of the clone carrying this TCR beta chain. Its antigen is unidentified. None of the patients had undergone any treatment ahead of thyroid surgery. The record originates from a study of metastatic and nonmetastatic thyroid tumors. The wider study: Peripheral blood and tumor or nodule samples from malignant and benign thyroid patients were compared.

Overall study findings and caveats: Reportedly, malignant thyroid tumors had significantly higher TCR beta diversity than benign nodules, in blood and tumor.

Authors' methods: Clinicopathological groups supplied CDR3 differences that were used to build a distant-metastasis classifier for papillary thyroid cancer. Via MiXCR, TCRdb re-called the PCR reads. The V and J calls were not made by the authors but by TCRdb's processing. The sample contains some 45,000 clones, roughly 12% of which appear only once. CDR3 length equals 11 residues. CDR1 and CDR2 from the germline V gene are LGHNA and YNFKEQ. The V segment lost 1 base and the J segment 15 bases; nucleotides outside the gene matches: 1. The material sequenced was blood. The chain recombines TRBV4-2 with TRBJ2-1; 9 bases align to TRBD1. This TCR was sampled from a male donor with papillary thyroid cancer or a benign thyroid nodule (not recorded which). Some clones in this sample may be carry-over from other donors' samples. The CDR3 region is CASSQGDRVFF. CDR3 coding DNA: TGTGCCAGCAGCCAAGGGGACAGGGTGTTCTTC.